This T cell receptor (beta chain) was sequenced for a study of cytomegalovirus exposure and HLA in healthy donors (dated by TCRdb to about 2017). About the investigation overall: An earlier analysis of several hundred of the donors reported around 280 Gb of sequence data and 117 million unique TCR beta sequences obtained from some 170 million T cells. The T cell repertoires of around 730 subjects were profiled by immunosequencing and related to cytomegalovirus serostatus. Donor age, sex, ethnicity and CMV serostatus were compiled alongside the repertoire data. Every discovery cohort repertoire had been produced on one sequencing platform. To study patterns of TCR occurrence, a later analysis re-analyzed previously published TCR beta repertoires from 650 to 750 donors and added high-resolution HLA genotyping. About five DR-DQ haplotypes were treated as single units for association and clustering because of strong linkage in the cohort. Of the approximately 400 genotyped donors, approximately 82% fell in the genetic ancestry cluster associated with self-reported Caucasian donors. The number of typed donors differed by locus: about 629-630 for A, B, C, DRB1 and DQB1; approximately 540 for DQA1; approximately 610 for DPA1; and 400 to 480 for DPB1. The aim of the study was to test whether cataloging public T cell receptors could identify signatures of past pathogen exposure. The study combined high-throughput TCR immunosequencing, statistical association of individual TCRs with disease status, and machine learning to predict cytomegalovirus infection status. An early release covering over 500 HLA-typed donors comprised about 290 gigabases of sequencing data and around 80 million unique TCR sequences. Rather than using new phenotypic data, the later analysis identified candidate immune exposures from TCR beta sequences and from how often those sequences occurred across donors. To decide whether each TCR beta V gene segment behaved as functional or pseudogenic, an earlier analysis of several hundred of the donors relied on high-throughput TCR beta sequencing. HLA typing included class I and class II loci at four-digit resolution. In a later genetic analysis, genome-wide SNP genotypes for about 55% of the roughly 670 donors were used, and that subset was treated as a discovery cohort. Among roughly 400 genotyped donors of the cohort, an average of roughly 230,000 unique TCR beta nucleotide sequences was sequenced per donor, of which 15% to 20% were non-productive. In addition to the first cohort of hundreds of subjects, a separate validation cohort of 120 different subjects was used.

Concerning this clone itself: Its antigen is currently not known.

The library was prepared using the immunoSEQ multiplex PCR assay. The multiplex PCR relied on a mix of 60 forward primers for TCR Vbeta segments and 13 reverse primers for TCR Jbeta segments. Amplification of the CDR3 region of rearranged TCR beta genes was performed with a multiplex PCR assay on genomic DNA. The amplified TCR beta libraries were sequenced on the Illumina HiSeq System as 87-base-pair reads. Regarding the original processing steps: Across the roughly 600 repertoires, a later analysis counted tens of millions of unique TCR beta chains, some 11 million of which were shared by at least two donors. To remove PCR and sequencing errors, raw reads were error-corrected and collapsed into unique sequences using a nearest-neighbor algorithm that merged closely related sequences. To assign V, D and J gene segments, CDR3 sequences were aligned to IMGT reference sequences. For a sequence to be retained, at least a six-nucleotide match to both a V gene segment and a J gene segment was required. A rearrangement counted as productive if the CDR3 had no stop codons and remained in frame with V and J, and every other rearrangement counted as non-productive. Following IMGT convention, CDR3 was defined as the stretch from the second conserved V-encoded cysteine to the conserved J-encoded phenylalanine. The earlier analysis of around 640 of the donors excluded sequences that lacked an unambiguous match to a single V gene segment. In an earlier analysis of around 590 of the donors, a V segment was called functional when productive rearrangements were above 56.7%, and segregating when the standard deviation between donors exceeded 5%. To diagnose cytomegalovirus status from the catalog of TCR beta chain sequences, a statistical classification framework was built. In a later analysis, V and J genes were assigned by comparing TCR nucleotide sequences against IMGT/GENE-DB human TR gene sequences. Using the TCRdist pipeline, a later analysis assigned CDR3 sequences along with most-parsimonious VDJ recombination scenarios. In a later analysis, each TCR beta chain was defined by its CDR3 amino acid sequence together with its V-gene family, and reads lacking a unique V-gene family were excluded. A later analysis removed 450 to 600 highly shared, low-generation-probability nucleotide sequences to deal with suspected cross-contamination and a sequencing artifact. For each public chain, a later analysis derived a clonal expansion index from normalized ranks of inferred template counts within each repertoire. In a later analysis, generation probabilities were computed with a VDJ recombination model fitted to out-of-frame rearrangements, and the resulting probabilities were checked against IGoR. In a later analysis, TCR-TCR, TCR-HLA and TCR-CMV co-occurrence was scored with hypergeometric tests, and a repertoire-size bias correction was applied to TCR pairs. False discovery rates were estimated in a later analysis by permuting HLA or CMV assignments 20 times. In a later analysis, co-occurring TCRs were grouped using DBSCAN, with TCRdist sequence similarity added in when clustering inside HLA-allele-positive subsets. For co-occurrence clustering, repertoires with fewer than 30,000 or more than 120,000 public chains were excluded, along with roughly 5 repertoires with anomalous nucleotide sharing. As stored in TCRdb, this immuneACCESS dataset retains in-frame rearrangements with V and J assigned. A fraction of the clones does not appear; measured against another copy, unresolved V genes explain less than half of the discrepancy, and the remainder lacks a known reason. From that table come the V and J calls and clone size; the DNA was used to work out D and trimming. The data table for this sample lists 200,000 to 250,000 clones. The ten largest clones take up under 1% of the sample.

In total, around 600 healthy bone marrow donors made up the cohort. At the time of sampling, every cohort member was nominally healthy, though immune exposures that went unrecorded were likely present. The donor tested CMV seropositive, placing the donor among the 289 seropositive members of the cohort. A peripheral blood sample was provided by each donor, and peripheral blood mononuclear cells were used for TCR beta sequencing. Genomic DNA was extracted from the blood cell samples with the Qiagen DNeasy Blood Extraction Kit. Overall study outcomes, separate from this receptor: A further reported finding was that TCR beta sequences accurately predicted the HLA-A and HLA-B alleles for most subjects in the first cohort. In the study, some 160 TCR beta chains were listed as associated with cytomegalovirus. A later genetic analysis associated a missense DCLRE1C variant with V-gene and J-gene trimming of TCR beta chains, and an independent cohort replicated the association. In a later analysis, HLA-associated TCR beta chains showed more clonal expansion and lower generation probabilities than non-associated chains that were equally common. A later analysis reported that several top co-occurrence clusters appeared linked to parvovirus B19, influenza, CMV and Epstein-Barr virus. When HLA alleles, especially DR and DQ, strongly co-occurred, attributing TCR associations to individual alleles was difficult. In this cohort, only TCR beta chains were sequenced, and detectable features were limited by the absence of alpha or paired-chain data. Across donors, most TCR sequences were observed very rarely, whereas some public TCRs were present in many individuals. In a later genetic analysis, fewer N-insertions in productive TCRs were reported among donors in an Asian-associated ancestry cluster than the 666-donor mean. The classifier was reported to diagnose cytomegalovirus status with high specificity and sensitivity in both the original cohort and the validation cohort. Over 15 rarely observed V segments, including chromosome 9 orphons, were excluded from the earlier analysis of several hundred of the donors because counts were too low. Correlated functional status among segregating V segments might reflect linkage disequilibrium, but an unknown experimental factor could not be ruled out. It was suggested by the authors that the approach could potentially be generalized to other disease states and immunological phenotypes. Because some donors lacked HLA typing at each locus, the association tests relied only on the typed subset. A few of the identified cytomegalovirus-associated TCR beta chains were confirmed in vitro to be specific for cytomegalovirus antigens. According to a later analysis, most CMV-associated TCR beta chains appeared to be HLA-restricted, and the HLA associations seemed to be driven largely by CMV exposure. An earlier analysis of roughly 570 of the donors showed that most TCR beta V segments appeared in productive rearrangements either about 90% or about 30% of the time, which broadly matched IMGT annotations. Roughly uniform sequencing depth across donors was assumed in presence/absence analyses, although this assumption may not hold. The sequencing pipeline was judged likely to have produced a cluster of highly shared sequence variants as a technical artifact. Specific HLA alleles were associated with some 15,000 TCR beta sequences at a false discovery rate of 0.05 in a later analysis. Immune exposure information for the cohort was limited to CMV serostatus. According to a later analysis, TCR association rates differed among HLA loci, with DRB1 alleles showing the most associated TCRs and HLA-C alleles showing the fewest.

The sample was PBMCs. This clonotype originated in a woman in her thirties in good health and CMV-seropositive.

The sequence in DNA is TGTGCCAGCAGCTTGGCGGGGGCGAACACCGGGGAGCTGTTTTTT. It is translated as CASSLAGANTGELFF. The rearranged segments are TRBV7-9 and TRBJ2-2, and TRBD2 aligns with 7 junction nucleotides. V is trimmed back by 3 bases and J by 0 bases, and the junction contains 1 base that no gene match accounts for. From cysteine to phenylalanine, the CDR3 is 15 amino acids long. Here the CDR3 DNA is all that survives: 45 bases in frame from base 1. CDR1 and CDR2 are drawn from the germline V gene (reference sequence): SEHNR, FQNEAQ. The full variable domain, with segments outside the CDR3 supplied by the reference TRBV7-9 and TRBJ2-2 proteins, appears as DTGVSQNPRHKITKRGQNVTFRCDPISEHNRLYWYRQTLGQGPEFLTYFQNEAQLEKSRLLSDRFSAERPKGSFSTLEIQRTEQGDSAMYLCASSLAGANTGELFFGEGSRLTVL.